Below, 16 T cell receptor beta chains from the same sample are listed, as sequenced in a study of T cells in Graves' hyperthyroidism and ophthalmopathy. Amplified TCR beta CDR3 regions came from RNA transcripts. The HTBI set primed first-round TCR CDR3 RT-PCR. Using its own MiXCR run on the multiplex PCR reads, TCRdb lists one record per CDR3 protein. In the table there are about 420,000 distinct CDR3 sequences, about a sixth of which are singletons. The specimen sequenced was blood. The receptors were sampled from a woman between 18 and 29 years old with Graves' hyperthyroidism.

This clonotype was observed many times. The J gene is TRBJ2-7, the V gene TRBV2; 7 bases match TRBD1. Looked up from germline, CDR1 is SNHLY and CDR2 is FYNNEI. Trimming at V came to 6 bases and at J to 5 bases, leaving 7 bases not matched to a gene. The CDR3 length is 13 residues. The CDR3 reads CASSRDSDDEQYF. The CDR3 DNA reads TGTGCCAGCAGCCGGGACAGCGACGACGAGCAGTACTTC.

This clonotype was counted many times. The genes are TRBV5-5 and TRBJ1-1; perhaps TRBD1 as D (5 bases). V was shortened by 0 bases and J by 5 bases, with 11 bases between the two germline ends. This CDR3 is built from 14 residues. The germline V gene has CDR1 SGHKS and CDR2 YYEKEE (reference sequence). This chain's CDR3 is CASSLAGTGTEAFF. The CDR3 DNA reads TGTGCCAGCAGCTTGGCCGGGACGGGTACTGAAGCTTTCTTT.

On this clonotype itself: A much larger clonotype is one base distant, so this may be a read error. The chain joins TRBV29-1 to TRBJ1-5; 10 bases line up with TRBD1. CDR3 length: 13 amino acids. Germline V gene lookup returns CDR1 SQVTM and CDR2 ANQGSEA. The CDR3 protein is CGVETGGGQPQHF. The CDR3 nucleotides are TGCGGCGTTGAGACAGGGGGCGGTCAGCCCCAGCATTTT.

This clonotype was counted at least ten times. The V call is TRBV9, the J call TRBJ2-2, with D perhaps TRBD2 (6 bases). The V gene's germline CDR1 is SGDLS and CDR2 YYNGEE. V was pared by 0 bases and J by 6 bases, with 12 bases between. The CDR3 covers 15 residues. For the CDR3, the DNA is TGTGCCAGCAGCGTAGTCGGAGGGCCGGCCGGGGAGCTGTTTTTT. Translation gives CASSVVGGPAGELFF.

V gene TRBV27 combines with J gene TRBJ2-7, with D unclear. Germline CDR1 is MNHEY and CDR2 is SMNVEV (reference sequence). Trimming removed 6 bases at V and 0 bases at J, with 9 bases between. This CDR3 is built from 13 residues. The CDR3 DNA reads TGTGCCAGCAGGGGGTGGGGCTCCTACGAGCAGTACTTC. The encoded protein is CASRGWGSYEQYF.

This clonotype was counted at least ten times. The genes are TRBV20-1 and TRBJ2-3; 14 nucleotides match TRBD2. Per germline, CDR1 DFQATT and CDR2 SNEGSKA (reference sequence). V shed 5 bases and J 5 bases; nucleotides not matched to a gene: 9. This CDR3 region has 16 residues. The CDR3 reads CSAPRTTSGRGDTQYF. In DNA, the CDR3 is TGCAGTGCTCCTCGAACGACTAGCGGGAGGGGAGATACGCAGTATTTT.

V gene TRBV19 combines with J gene TRBJ2-5; 8 bases fit TRBD2. V was clipped by 3 bases and J by 2 bases; unmatched bases: 2. This CDR3 spans 14 amino acids. Germline V gene lookup returns CDR1 LNHDA and CDR2 SQIVND (reference sequence). CDR3 amino acids: CASSIGGRQETQYF. In nucleotides, the CDR3 is TGTGCCAGTAGTATCGGCGGGAGGCAAGAGACCCAGTACTTC.

There are many counts of this clonotype. V and J are TRBV7-3 and TRBJ2-3, with 12 bases fitting TRBD2. V lost 2 bases to trimming and J lost 4 bases; unmatched junction nucleotides: 7. CDR3 length equals 17 residues. Per the germline V gene, CDR1 is SGHTA and CDR2 is FQGTGA. CDR3 sequence: CASSLSLTSGGSDTQYF. CDR3 in DNA: TGTGCCAGCAGCTTATCCCTGACTAGCGGGGGCTCAGATACGCAGTATTTT.

This clonotype was detected many times. The chain couples TRBV30 to TRBJ2-4; unclear D gene. V lost 2 bases to trimming and J lost 5 bases, with 10 bases between them. This CDR3 contains 13 residues. Germline V gene sequence: CDR1 GTSNPN, CDR2 SVGIG (reference sequence). The CDR3 is CAWSLHAENIQYF. In DNA, the CDR3 is TGTGCCTGGAGTTTACATGCCGAAAACATTCAGTACTTC.

This clonotype was picked up many times. The J gene is TRBJ2-7, the V gene TRBV2; TRBD2 matches at 7 bases. The V gene's germline CDR1 is SNHLY and CDR2 FYNNEI. The CDR3 extends over 14 amino acids. J was trimmed by 5 bases and V by 3 bases; bases with no gene match: 7. The CDR3 sequence is CASSERQGGNEQYF. CDR3 nucleotides: TGTGCCAGCAGTGAGAGGCAGGGAGGGAACGAGCAGTACTTC.

In this sample, this clonotype turned up many times. A junction end diverges from the germline sequence, so it may reflect a read error. This chain connects TRBV7-7 to TRBJ2-5; 8 nucleotides match TRBD2. Germline V CDR1 and CDR2: SSHAT, FNYEAQ (reference sequence). This CDR3 region has 15 residues. CDR3 DNA: TGTGCTAGCAGTGACTTTAGCGGGGAGCAAGAGACCCAGTACTTC. As protein: CASSDFSGEQETQYF.

In regard to this clonotype: A much larger clone is a single base away; this may be a read error. The chain joins TRBV3-1 to TRBJ2-1; D uncertain. Germline V gene lookup returns CDR1 LGHDT and CDR2 YNNKEL (reference sequence). This CDR3 has 17 residues. V shed 8 bases and J shed 7 bases, with 27 bases lying between them. The CDR3 sequence: CASRPPPGIGRRNEQFF. The CDR3 nucleotides read TGTGCCAGCCGCCCGCCCCCTGGGATAGGACGTCGGAATGAGCAGTTCTTC.

The sample holds many counts of this clonotype. The chain carries TRBV6-1 and TRBJ2-3; maybe TRBD2 (6 bases). The V gene's germline CDR1 is MNHNS and CDR2 SASEGT. The length of the CDR3 is 14 residues. V was shortened by 5 bases and J by 6 bases, with 15 bases between the two germline ends. This chain's CDR3 is CASSYAGLGDTQYF. The CDR3 region has the DNA TGTGCCAGCAGTTACGCGGGACTGGGGGATACGCAGTATTTT.

On this clonotype itself: A much larger clonotype is one base distant, so this may be a read error. Here the CDR3 omits its conserved ending phenylalanine or tryptophan, so a read error is the likely source. The rearrangement joins TRBV6-5 to TRBJ1-1; TRBD1 matches 7 bases. The length of the CDR3 is 15 residues. The J segment lost 0 bases and the V segment lost 0 bases, leaving 1 base of the junction unmatched. CDR1 is MNHEY, CDR2 SVGAGI, per germline. The CDR3 DNA reads TGTGCCAGCAGTTACTCCGGGACAGTGAACACTGAAGCTTTCCTT. It specifies CASSYSGTVNTEAFL.

This clonotype was seen ten or more times. CDR3 sequence: CASTGGVAYEQYF. The CDR3 DNA sequence: TGTGCCAGCACAGGCGGTGTCGCCTACGAGCAGTACTTC. V gene TRBV6-1 combines with J gene TRBJ2-7; D not certain. Germline lookup yields CDR1 MNHNS and CDR2 SASEGT. V gave up 7 bases and J gave up 2 bases, with 12 bases separating them. The CDR3 length is 13 residues.

This clonotype has a count of ten or more. This chain uses TRBV20-1 with TRBJ2-3; D unresolved. The V end lost 5 bases, the J end lost 3 bases, and 6 bases lay between the germline ends. The CDR3 consists of 11 residues. The germline CDR1 and CDR2 sequences are DFQATT and SNEGSKA (reference sequence). CDR3 amino acids: CSAVVTDTQYF. The CDR3 DNA reads as TGCAGTGCTGTAGTGACAGATACGCAGTATTTT.